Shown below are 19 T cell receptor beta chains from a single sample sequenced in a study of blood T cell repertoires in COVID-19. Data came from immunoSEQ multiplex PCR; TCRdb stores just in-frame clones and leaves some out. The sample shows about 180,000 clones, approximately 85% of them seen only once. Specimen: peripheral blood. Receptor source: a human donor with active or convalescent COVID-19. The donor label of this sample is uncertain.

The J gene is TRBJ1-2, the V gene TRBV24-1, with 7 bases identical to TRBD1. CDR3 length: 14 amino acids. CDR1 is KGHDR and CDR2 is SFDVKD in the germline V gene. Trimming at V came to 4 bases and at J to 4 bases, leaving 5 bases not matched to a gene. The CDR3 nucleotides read TGTGCCACCAGTGACGTAGGACAGGTCTATGGCTACACCTTC. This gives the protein CATSDVGQVYGYTF.

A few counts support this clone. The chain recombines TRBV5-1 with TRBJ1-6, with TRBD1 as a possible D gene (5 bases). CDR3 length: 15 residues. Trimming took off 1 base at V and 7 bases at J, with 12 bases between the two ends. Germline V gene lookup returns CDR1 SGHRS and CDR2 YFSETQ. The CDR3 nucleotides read TGCGCCAGCAGCTTGACGACGGGGGAAAATTCACCCCTCCACTTT. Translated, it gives CASSLTTGENSPLHF.

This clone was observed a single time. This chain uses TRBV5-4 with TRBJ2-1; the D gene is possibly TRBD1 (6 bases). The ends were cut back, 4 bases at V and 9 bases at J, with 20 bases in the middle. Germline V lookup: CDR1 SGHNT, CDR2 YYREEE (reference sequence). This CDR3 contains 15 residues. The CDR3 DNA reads TGTGCCAGCAGCGCTGGACAGAATAAACGGGGTGAGCAGTTCTTC. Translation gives CASSAGQNKRGEQFF.

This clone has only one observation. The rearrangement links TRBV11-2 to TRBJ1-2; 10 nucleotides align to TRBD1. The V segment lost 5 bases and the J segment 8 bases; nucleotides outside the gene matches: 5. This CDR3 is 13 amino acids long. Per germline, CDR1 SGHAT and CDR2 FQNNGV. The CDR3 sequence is CASSLGTGDGYTF. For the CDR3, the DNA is TGTGCCAGCAGCCTCGGGACAGGGGACGGCTACACCTTC.

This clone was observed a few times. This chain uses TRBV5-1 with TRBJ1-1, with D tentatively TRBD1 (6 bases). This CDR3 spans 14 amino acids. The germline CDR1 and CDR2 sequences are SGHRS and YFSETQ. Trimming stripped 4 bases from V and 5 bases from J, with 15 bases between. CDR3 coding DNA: TGCGCCAGCAGCCCGTACGGGGGGCAGACTGAAGCTTTCTTT. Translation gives CASSPYGGQTEAFF.

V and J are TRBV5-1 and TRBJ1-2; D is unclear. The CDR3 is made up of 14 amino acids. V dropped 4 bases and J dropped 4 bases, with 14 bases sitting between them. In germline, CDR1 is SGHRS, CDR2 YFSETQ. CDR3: CASSRDSVTYGYTF. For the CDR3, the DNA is TGCGCCAGCAGCCGTGATAGTGTCACCTATGGCTACACCTTC.

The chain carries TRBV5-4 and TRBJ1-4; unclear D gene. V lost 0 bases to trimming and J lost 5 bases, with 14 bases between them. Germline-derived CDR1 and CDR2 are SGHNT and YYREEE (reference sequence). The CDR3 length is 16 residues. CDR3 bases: TGTGCCAGCAGCTTGGGGAATGCCTTCGGGAATGAAAAACTGTTTTTT. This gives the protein CASSLGNAFGNEKLFF.

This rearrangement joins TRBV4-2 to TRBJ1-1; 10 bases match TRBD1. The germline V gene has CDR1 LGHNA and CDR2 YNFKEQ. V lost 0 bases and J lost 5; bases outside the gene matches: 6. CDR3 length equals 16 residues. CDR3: CASSQEGGQGGTEAFF. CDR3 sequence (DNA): TGTGCCAGCAGCCAAGAGGGAGGACAGGGGGGGACTGAAGCTTTCTTT.

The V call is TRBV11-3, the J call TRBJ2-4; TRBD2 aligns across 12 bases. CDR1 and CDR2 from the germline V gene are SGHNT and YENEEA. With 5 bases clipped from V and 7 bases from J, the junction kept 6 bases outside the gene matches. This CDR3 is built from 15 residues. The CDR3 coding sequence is TGTGCCAGCAGCCCCCGACTAGCGGGAGAGAACATTCAGTACTTC. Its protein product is CASSPRLAGENIQYF. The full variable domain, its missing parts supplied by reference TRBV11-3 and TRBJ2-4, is EAGVVQSPRYKIIEKKQPVAFWCNPISGHNTLYWYLQNLGQGPELLIRYENEEAVDDSQLPKDRFSAERLKGVDSTLKIQPAELGDSAVYLCASSPRLAGENIQYFGAGTRLSVL.

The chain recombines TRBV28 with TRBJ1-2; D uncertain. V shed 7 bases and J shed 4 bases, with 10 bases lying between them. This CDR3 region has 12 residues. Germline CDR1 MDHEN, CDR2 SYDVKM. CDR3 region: CASTGPTYGYTF. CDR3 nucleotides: TGTGCCAGCACCGGTCCTACCTATGGCTACACCTTC.

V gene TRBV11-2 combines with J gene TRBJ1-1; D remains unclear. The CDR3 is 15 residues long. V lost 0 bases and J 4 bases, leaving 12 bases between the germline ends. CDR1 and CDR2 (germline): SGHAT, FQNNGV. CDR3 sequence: CASSLDRVEGTEAFF. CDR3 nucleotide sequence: TGTGCCAGCAGCTTAGATCGGGTGGAGGGCACTGAAGCTTTCTTT.

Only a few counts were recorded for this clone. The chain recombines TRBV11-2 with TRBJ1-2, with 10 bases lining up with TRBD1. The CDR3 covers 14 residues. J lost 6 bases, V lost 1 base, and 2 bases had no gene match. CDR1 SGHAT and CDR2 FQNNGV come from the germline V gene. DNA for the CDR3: TGTGCCAGCAGCTTAGTTGGGACAGGGGATGGCTACACCTTC. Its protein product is CASSLVGTGDGYTF.

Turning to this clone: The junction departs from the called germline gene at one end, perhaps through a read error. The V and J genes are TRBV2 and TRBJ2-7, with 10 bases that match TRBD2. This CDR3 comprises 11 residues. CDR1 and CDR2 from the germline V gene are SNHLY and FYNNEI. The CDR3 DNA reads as TGTGCCAGCAGTGATCCTAGCGGGAGTAGGTTC. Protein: CASSDPSGSRF.

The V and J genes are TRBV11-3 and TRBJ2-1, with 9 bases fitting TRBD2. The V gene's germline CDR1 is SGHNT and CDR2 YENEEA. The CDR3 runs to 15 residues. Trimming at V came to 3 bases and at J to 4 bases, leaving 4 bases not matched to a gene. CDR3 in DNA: TGTGCCAGCAGCTTTCTAGCGGGGAATTACAATGAGCAGTTCTTC. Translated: CASSFLAGNYNEQFF.

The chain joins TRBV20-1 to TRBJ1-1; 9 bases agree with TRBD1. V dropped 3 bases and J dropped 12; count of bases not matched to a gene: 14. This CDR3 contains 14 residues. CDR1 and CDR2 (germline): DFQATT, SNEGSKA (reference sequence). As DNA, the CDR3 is TGCAGTGCTAGTTATGTCCGGGACAGGGTGAAAACTTTCTTT. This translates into CSASYVRDRVKTFF.

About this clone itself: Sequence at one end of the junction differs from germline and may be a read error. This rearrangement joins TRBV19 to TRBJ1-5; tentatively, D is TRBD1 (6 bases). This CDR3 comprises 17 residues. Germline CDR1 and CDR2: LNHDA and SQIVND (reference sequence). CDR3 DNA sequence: TGTGCCAGTAGTATTCCAGGGGCCGGCACATCCCATCAACCCCAGCATTTT. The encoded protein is CASSIPGAGTSHQPQHF.

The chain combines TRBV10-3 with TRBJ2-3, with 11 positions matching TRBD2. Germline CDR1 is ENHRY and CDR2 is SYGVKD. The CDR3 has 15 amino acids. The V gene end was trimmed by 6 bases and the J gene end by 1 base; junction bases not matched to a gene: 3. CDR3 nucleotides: TGTGCCATCAGAACACTAGCGGGGGGCACAGATACGCAGTATTTT. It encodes CAIRTLAGGTDTQYF.

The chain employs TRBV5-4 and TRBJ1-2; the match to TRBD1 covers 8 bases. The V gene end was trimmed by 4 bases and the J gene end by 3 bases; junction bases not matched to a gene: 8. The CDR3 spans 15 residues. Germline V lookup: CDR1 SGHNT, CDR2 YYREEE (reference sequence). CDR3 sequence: CASSLRTGSYYGYTF. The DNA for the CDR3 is TGTGCCAGCAGCCTACGGACAGGGTCCTACTATGGCTACACCTTC.

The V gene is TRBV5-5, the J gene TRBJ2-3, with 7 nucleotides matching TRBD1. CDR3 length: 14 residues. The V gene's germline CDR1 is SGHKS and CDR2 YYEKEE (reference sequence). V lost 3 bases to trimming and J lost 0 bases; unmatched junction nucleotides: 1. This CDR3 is CASSWDRSTDTQYF. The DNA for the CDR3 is TGTGCCAGCAGCTGGGACAGAAGCACAGATACGCAGTATTTT.